This T cell receptor beta chain was retrieved from a study of cytomegalovirus exposure and HLA in healthy donors. In the study overall: Researchers found that approximately 80% of over 350 genotyped donors fell within the Caucasian-associated ancestry cluster. Whole-study results and caveats: An ancestry cluster, one associated with Asian ancestry, reportedly showed fewer N-insertions than the roughly 670-donor mean in a later analysis. Accurate predictions that matched the HLA-A and HLA-B alleles of most subjects were reportedly made from TCR beta sequences.

PCR was performed using 60 Vbeta and 13 Jbeta primers. TCRdb keeps only in-frame clones here, not all; method: immunoSEQ multiplex PCR. In all, the sample yields tens of thousands of clones. With respect to this clone: Its antigen is currently unknown.

The CDR3 is made up of 13 amino acids. Germline loops: CDR1 WNHNN, CDR2 SYGVQD (reference sequence). With 4 bases clipped from V and 8 bases from J, the junction kept 5 bases outside the gene matches. Sequencing was done on a sample of PBMCs. V usage is TRBV10-1 and J usage is TRBJ2-1; 7 positions match TRBD2. The TCR was taken from a man aged 45-65 years in good health and CMV-seropositive. The CDR3 loop is CASSGGGQDEQFF. CDR3 DNA: TGCGCCAGCAGTGGGGGAGGGCAGGATGAGCAGTTCTTC.